This T cell receptor beta chain is from a study of identical twins. This clonotype was counted only a few times. From the 5' RACE reads, TCRdb called clonotypes with MiXCR, one entry per CDR3 protein. This sample has about 250,000 distinct CDR3 sequences, with 11% to 15% found just once. CDR1 and CDR2 (germline): MNHNY, SVGAGI (reference sequence). The CDR3 loop spans 13 amino acids. The germline V and J ends were trimmed by 2 bases and 8 bases, with 12 bases remaining between them. The clonotype was recovered from a woman between 18 and 29 years old in good health. The chain recombines TRBV6-6 with TRBJ1-2; D call uncertain. Source material: memory (CD45RO+) T cells sorted from blood. CDR3 coding DNA: TGTGCCAGCAGTTACCACGGCGTTGGCGGCTACACCTTC. It yields the protein CASSYHGVGGYTF.